One and the same sample provided the 8 T cell receptor beta chains below, sequenced in a study of tumor-infiltrating lymphocytes in localized non-small cell lung cancer. Method: immunoSEQ multiplex PCR; TCRdb's copy keeps in-frame clones and lacks some. The sample yields about 16,000 clones, roughly three quarters seen once. The sequenced sample was lung tumor tissue. Every receptor here comes from a human donor with non-small cell lung cancer.

This chain links TRBV5-6 with TRBJ2-3, with 9 bases aligning to TRBD2. J gave up 2 bases and V 0 bases, and 4 bases lay outside the gene matches. The CDR3 contains 16 residues. CDR1 is SGHDT and CDR2 is YYEEEE in the germline V gene. In DNA form, the CDR3 reads TGTGCCAGCAGCTTGGACGCGGGGGGGAACACAGATACGCAGTATTTT. Translation gives CASSLDAGGNTDTQYF. The variable domain in full, with the rest retrieved from reference TRBV5-6 and TRBJ2-3, is DAGVTQSPTHLIKTRGQQVTLRCSPKSGHDTVSWYQQALGQGPQFIFQYYEEEERQRGNFPDRFSGHQFPNYSSELNVNALLLGDSALYLCASSLDAGGNTDTQYFGPGTRLTVL.

The V call is TRBV7-9, the J call TRBJ1-2; D is ambiguous. The V end was cut by 2 bases, the J end by 4 bases, with 11 bases between. Germline CDR1 SEHNR, CDR2 FQNEAQ (reference sequence). This CDR3 is 14 amino acids long. CDR3 DNA sequence: TGTGCCAGCAGCTTAACCCTGACCAGCTATGGCTACACCTTC. Translation: CASSLTLTSYGYTF.

The J gene is TRBJ1-5, the V gene TRBV5-8; D gene uncertain. Per the germline V gene, CDR1 is SGHTS and CDR2 is YDEGEE. V shed 6 bases and J shed 15 bases, with 7 bases lying between them. The CDR3 totals 8 residues. The CDR3 spells CASKGRHF. The DNA of the CDR3 is TGTGCCAGCAAGGGCCGGCATTTT. Looking up the rest from reference TRBV5-8 and TRBJ1-5 gives the full variable domain: EAGVTQSPTHLIKTRGQQATLRCSPISGHTSVYWYQQALGLGLQFLLWYDEGEERNRGNFPPRFSGRQFPNYSSELNVNALELEDSALYLCASKGRHFGDGTRLSIL.

The chain links TRBV5-1 to TRBJ1-1; D remains unclear. The CDR3 is 13 amino acids. The V gene lost 4 bases and the J gene lost 2 bases, with 9 bases spanning the gap. Per germline, CDR1 SGHRS and CDR2 YFSETQ. Here the CDR3 reads CASSATGNTEAFF. The CDR3 nucleotides read TGCGCCAGCAGCGCCACGGGCAACACTGAAGCTTTCTTT. The variable domain in full, completed from reference TRBV5-1 and TRBJ1-1, reads KAGVTQTPRYLIKTRGQQVTLSCSPISGHRSVSWYQQTPGQGLQFLFEYFSETQRNKGNFPGRFSGRQFSNSRSEMNVSTLELGDSALYLCASSATGNTEAFFGQGTRLTVV.

This clone was found once. The chain joins TRBV11-3 to TRBJ2-7, with 7 bases aligning to TRBD1. The germline gives CDR1 SGHNT, CDR2 YENEEA. The CDR3 totals 13 residues. V was clipped by 5 bases and J by 5 bases; unmatched bases: 6. The CDR3: CASSQDRVNEQYF. The DNA of the CDR3 is TGTGCCAGCAGCCAAGACAGGGTGAACGAGCAGTACTTC.

The J gene is TRBJ2-7, the V gene TRBV7-2, with 11 bases fitting TRBD2. This CDR3 has 15 residues. J lost 7 bases, V lost 5 bases, and 10 bases had no gene match. Germline loops: CDR1 SGHTA, CDR2 FQGNSA. CDR3 amino acids: CASSPTLAGAREQYF. In nucleotides, the CDR3 is TGTGCCAGCAGCCCTACACTAGCGGGAGCAAGAGAGCAGTACTTC.

This chain connects TRBV30 to TRBJ2-7; 7 bases fit TRBD2. In germline, CDR1 is GTSNPN, CDR2 SVGIG (reference sequence). The V segment lost 0 bases and the J segment 3 bases; nucleotides outside the gene matches: 5. The CDR3 has 14 residues. The chain's CDR3 is CAWSVVGGDYEQYF. CDR3 coding DNA: TGTGCCTGGAGTGTAGTGGGAGGGGACTACGAGCAGTACTTC.

The gene calls are TRBV10-3 and TRBJ1-1; 9 positions agree with TRBD1. With V trimmed by 7 bases and J by 4 bases, 7 bases remained unmatched. This CDR3 contains 14 residues. Germline V CDR1 and CDR2: ENHRY, SYGVKD. The CDR3 DNA reads TGTGCCATCACCAACAGGGGGCAGGGCACTGAAGCTTTCTTT. Translated, it gives CAITNRGQGTEAFF.